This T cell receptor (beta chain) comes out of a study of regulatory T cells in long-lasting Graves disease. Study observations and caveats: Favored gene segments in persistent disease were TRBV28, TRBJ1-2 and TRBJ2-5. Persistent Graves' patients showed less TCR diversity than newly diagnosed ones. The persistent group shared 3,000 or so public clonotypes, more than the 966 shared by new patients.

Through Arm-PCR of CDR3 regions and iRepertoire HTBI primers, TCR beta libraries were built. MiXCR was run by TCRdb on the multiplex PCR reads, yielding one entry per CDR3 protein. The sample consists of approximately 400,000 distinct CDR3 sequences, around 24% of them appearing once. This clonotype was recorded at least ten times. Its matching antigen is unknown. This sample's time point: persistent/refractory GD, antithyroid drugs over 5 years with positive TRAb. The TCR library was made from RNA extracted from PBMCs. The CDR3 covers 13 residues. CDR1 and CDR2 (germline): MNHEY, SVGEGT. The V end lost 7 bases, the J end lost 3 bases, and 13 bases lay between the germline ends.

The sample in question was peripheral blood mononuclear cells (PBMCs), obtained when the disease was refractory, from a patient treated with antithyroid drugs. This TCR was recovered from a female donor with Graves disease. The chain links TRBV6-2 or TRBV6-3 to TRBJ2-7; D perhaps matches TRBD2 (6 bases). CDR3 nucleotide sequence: TGTGCCAGCAAAGGTAGCGGAAACTACGAGCAGTACTTC. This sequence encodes CASKGSGNYEQYF.